The source of this TCR beta chain is a study of blood T cells in healthy people across ages. CDR3 size: 15 residues. Trimming pared 4 bases from V and 6 bases from J, leaving 18 bases between. Germline V CDR1 and CDR2: KGHSH, LQKENI. For the second PCR, which ran for about 7 to 11 cycles, a sample-barcoded 5' primer and a J-beta primer mix were used. MiXCR, applied by TCRdb to the 5' RACE reads, yields one record per CDR3 protein. The sample has fewer than 650,000 distinct CDR3 sequences, over 25% seen once. About this clonotype itself: Its antigen is undetermined.

General study results and limits: When set beside aged donors, long-lived donors presented more naive CD4+ cells and higher diversity.

The sample also formed part of further work on T cells of mothers and their children.

The TCR comes from a boy between 2 and 15 years old in good health. Sample: blood. The chain couples TRBV18 to TRBJ1-1; maybe TRBD1 (6 bases). CDR3 sequence: CASSLFGQPSAEAFF. DNA for the CDR3: TGTGCCAGCTCACTCTTTGGACAGCCCTCCGCTGAAGCTTTCTTT.